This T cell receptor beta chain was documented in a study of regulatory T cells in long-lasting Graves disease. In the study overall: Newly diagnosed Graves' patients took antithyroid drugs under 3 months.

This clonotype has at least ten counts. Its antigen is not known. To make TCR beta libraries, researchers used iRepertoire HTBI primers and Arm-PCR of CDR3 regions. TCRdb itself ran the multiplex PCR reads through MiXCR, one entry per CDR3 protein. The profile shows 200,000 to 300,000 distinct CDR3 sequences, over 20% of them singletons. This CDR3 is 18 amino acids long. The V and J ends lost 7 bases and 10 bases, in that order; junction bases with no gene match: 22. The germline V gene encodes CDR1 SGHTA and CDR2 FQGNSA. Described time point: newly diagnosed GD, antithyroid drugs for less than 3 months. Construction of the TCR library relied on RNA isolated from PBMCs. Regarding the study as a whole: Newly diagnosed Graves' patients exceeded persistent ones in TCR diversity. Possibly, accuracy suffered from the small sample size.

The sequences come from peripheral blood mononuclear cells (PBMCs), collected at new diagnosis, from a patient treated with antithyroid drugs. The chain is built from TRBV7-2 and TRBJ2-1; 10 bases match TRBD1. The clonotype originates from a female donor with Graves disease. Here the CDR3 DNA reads TGTGCCAGCAACCAAAAGCTAGACTGGACAGGGGGGCGGGAAGAGCAGTTCTTC. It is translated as CASNQKLDWTGGREEQFF.